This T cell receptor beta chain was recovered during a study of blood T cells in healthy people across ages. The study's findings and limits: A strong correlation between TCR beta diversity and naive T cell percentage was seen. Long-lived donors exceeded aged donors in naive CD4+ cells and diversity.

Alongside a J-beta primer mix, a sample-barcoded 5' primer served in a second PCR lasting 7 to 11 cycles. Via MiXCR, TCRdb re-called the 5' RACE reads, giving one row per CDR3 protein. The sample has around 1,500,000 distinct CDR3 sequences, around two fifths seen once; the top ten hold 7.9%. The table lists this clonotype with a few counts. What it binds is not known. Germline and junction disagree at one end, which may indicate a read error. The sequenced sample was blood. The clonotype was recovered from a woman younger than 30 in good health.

The CDR3 region is CSARDGGSNQPQHF. The CDR3 DNA follows: TGCAGTGCTAGAGATGGGGGGAGCAACCAGCCCCAGCATTTT. The rearrangement uses TRBV20-1 and TRBJ1-5; tentative D call: TRBD1 (5 bases). Per the germline V gene, CDR1 is DFQATT and CDR2 is SNEGSKA (reference sequence). The CDR3 contains 14 residues.